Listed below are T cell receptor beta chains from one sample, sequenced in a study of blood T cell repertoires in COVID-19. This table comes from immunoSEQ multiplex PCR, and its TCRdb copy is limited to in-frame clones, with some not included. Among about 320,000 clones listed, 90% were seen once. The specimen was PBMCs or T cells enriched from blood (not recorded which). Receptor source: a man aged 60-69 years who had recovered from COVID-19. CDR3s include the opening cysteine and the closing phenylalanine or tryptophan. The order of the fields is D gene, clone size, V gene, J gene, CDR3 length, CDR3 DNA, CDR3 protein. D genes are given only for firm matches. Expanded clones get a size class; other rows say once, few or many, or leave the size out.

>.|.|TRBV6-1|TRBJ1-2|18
TGTGCCAGCAGTGTCCAGGGGATGAGTGTACTCGCTAACTATGGCTACACCTTC
CASSVQGMSVLANYGYTF
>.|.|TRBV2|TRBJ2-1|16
TGTGCCAGCAGTGAGGGGAGACTGCCGACCTACAATGAGCAGTTCTTC
CASSEGRLPTYNEQFF
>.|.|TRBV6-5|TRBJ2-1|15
TGTGCCAGCAGACCCAGCGGGTCTCTCTCCAATGAGCAGTTCTTC
CASRPSGSLSNEQFF
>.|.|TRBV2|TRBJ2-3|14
TGTGCCAGCAGGATCGGAGGGCGGGGAGATACGCAGTATTTT
CASRIGGRGDTQYF
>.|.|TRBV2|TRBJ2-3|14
TGTGCCAGCAGTGAACCAGGGTTCACAGATACGCAGTATTTT
CASSEPGFTDTQYF
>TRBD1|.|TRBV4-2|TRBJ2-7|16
TGTGCCAGCAGCCAAGATACCACAGGGGGGACCTACGAGCAGTACTTC
CASSQDTTGGTYEQYF
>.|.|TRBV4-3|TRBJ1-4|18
TGCGCCAGCAGCCAAGGCGGACAGCCAGGGAAGACTAATGAAAAACTGTTTTTT
CASSQGGQPGKTNEKLFF
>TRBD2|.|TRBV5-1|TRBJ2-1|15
TGCGCCAGCAGCCGGGGGACTAGCGGTTACAATGAGCAGTTCTTC
CASSRGTSGYNEQFF
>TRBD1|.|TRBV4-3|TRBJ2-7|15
TGCGCCAGCAGCCAAGACAGGGGGTTCGGCTACGAGCAGTACTTC
CASSQDRGFGYEQYF
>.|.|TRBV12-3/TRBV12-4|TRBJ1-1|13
TGTGCCAGCAGCTTGGGAGTTAACACTGAAGCTTTCTTT
CASSLGVNTEAFF
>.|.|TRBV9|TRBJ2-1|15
TGTGCCAGCGGGGAGACCCAACAGAGAAACAATGAGCAGTTCTTC
CASGETQQRNNEQFF
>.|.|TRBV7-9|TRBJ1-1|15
TGTGCCAGCAGCCCGCGAGGGGGTGGGAACACTGAAGCTTTCTTT
CASSPRGGGNTEAFF
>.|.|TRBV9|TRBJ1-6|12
TGTGCCAGCAGCGTTCGTGATTCACCCCTCCACTTT
CASSVRDSPLHF
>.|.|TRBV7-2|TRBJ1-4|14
TGTGCCAGCAGCTTAGCGAGGGCCCGGGAAAAACTGTTTTTT
CASSLARAREKLFF
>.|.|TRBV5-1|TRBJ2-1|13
TGCGCCAGCAGCTTGGATGTCAGCAACAGCTTGTTCTTC
CASSLDVSNSLFF
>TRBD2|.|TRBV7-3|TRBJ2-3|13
TGTGCCAGCAGCTACTCTAGCGGGGTTACGCAGTATTTT
CASSYSSGVTQYF
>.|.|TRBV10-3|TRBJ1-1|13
TGTGCCATCAGTGACAGTATGAACACTGAAGCTTTCTTT
CAISDSMNTEAFF
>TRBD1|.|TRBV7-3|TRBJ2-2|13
TGTGCCAGCAGTCCAGGGGGACCCGGGGAGCTGTTTTTT
CASSPGGPGELFF
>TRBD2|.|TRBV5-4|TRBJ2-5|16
TGTGCCAGCAGCTATAAGCGGGGGGCTTCCCAAGAGACCCAGTACTTC
CASSYKRGASQETQYF
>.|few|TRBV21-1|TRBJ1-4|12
TGTGCTAAGGAAGGGGGCTCTGAAAAACTGTTTTTT
CAKEGGSEKLFF